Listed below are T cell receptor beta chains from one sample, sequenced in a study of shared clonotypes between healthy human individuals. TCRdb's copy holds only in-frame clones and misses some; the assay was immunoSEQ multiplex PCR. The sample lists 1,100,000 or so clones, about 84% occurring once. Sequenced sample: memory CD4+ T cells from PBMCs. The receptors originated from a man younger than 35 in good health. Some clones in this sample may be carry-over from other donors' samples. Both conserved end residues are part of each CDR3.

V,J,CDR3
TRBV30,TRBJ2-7,CAWGRAHEQYF
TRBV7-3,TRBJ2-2,CASSPTPTNTGELFF
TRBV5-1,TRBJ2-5,CASSGGDFSRETQYF
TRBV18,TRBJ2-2,CASSRGTSGVYTGELFF
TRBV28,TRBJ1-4,CASSASGQGTSNEKLFF
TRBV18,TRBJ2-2,CASSVVLAGDTGELFF
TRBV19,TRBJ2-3,CASRLYRGGTDTQYF
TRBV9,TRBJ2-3,CASSSRTSGTDTQYF
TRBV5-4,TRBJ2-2,CASSKGLIYTGELFF
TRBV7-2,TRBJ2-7,CASSPGGAVYEQYF
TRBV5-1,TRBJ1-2,CASSALPGDYGYTF
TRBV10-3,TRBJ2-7,CAIRRTDGGSEQYF
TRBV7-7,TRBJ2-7,CASSLAPGLAYEQYF
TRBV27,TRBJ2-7,CASSRGRGRPSYEQYF
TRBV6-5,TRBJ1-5,CASGGGGSNQPQHF
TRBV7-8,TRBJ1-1,CASSLYGGLNTEAFF
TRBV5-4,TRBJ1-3,CASSPMAHSGNTIYF
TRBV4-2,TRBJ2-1,CASSHPLGGGAFNEQFF
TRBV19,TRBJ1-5,CASSRDRVSNQPQHF
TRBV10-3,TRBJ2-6,CAIPGTGANVLTF
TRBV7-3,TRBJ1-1,CASSLGNGRLNTEAFF
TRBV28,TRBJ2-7,CASTRAGGRYEQYF
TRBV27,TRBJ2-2,CASSFWGLNTGELFF
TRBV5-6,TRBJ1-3,CASSRTGGRPGNTIYF
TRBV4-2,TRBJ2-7,CASSVRPGDEQYF
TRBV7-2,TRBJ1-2,CASSLATATASGGYTF
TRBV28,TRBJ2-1,CASSHDGISPHEQFF
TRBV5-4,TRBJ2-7,CASSSTSGSYEQYF
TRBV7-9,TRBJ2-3,CASSLHRGFKEGLADTQYF
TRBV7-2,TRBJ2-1,CASSPGLGRHEQFF
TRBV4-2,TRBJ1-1,CASSPTAGAVPSTEAFF
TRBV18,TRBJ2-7,CASSPQVAGVSYEQYF
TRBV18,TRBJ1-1,CASSPGTNTEAFF